The next 6 T cell receptor beta chains were all read from a single sample in a study of cytomegalovirus exposure and HLA in healthy donors. The study ran its PCR with 60 Vbeta and 13 Jbeta primers. Sequencing used immunoSEQ multiplex PCR; TCRdb keeps in-frame clones, though not all of them. The sample records under 300,000 clones, 86% being singletons. The sample comprised PBMCs. These receptors all stem from a man aged 40-49 years in good health and CMV-seropositive.

V gene TRBV28 combines with J gene TRBJ2-2; 8 positions match TRBD1. Germline CDR1 reads MDHEN; CDR2 reads SYDVKM. The CDR3 spans 16 residues. The ends lost 3 bases at V and 4 bases at J; junction bases unmatched: 7. CDR3 in DNA: TGTGCCAGCAGTTTTTGGGCAGGGGGCGTCACCGGGGAGCTGTTTTTT. Amino acids: CASSFWAGGVTGELFF.

The rearrangement uses TRBV27 and TRBJ2-5; 11 nucleotides line up with TRBD2. The DNA end is more similar to TRBJ2-7, so the J call may be wrong. This CDR3 region has 15 residues. Per the germline V gene, CDR1 is MNHEY and CDR2 is SMNVEV (reference sequence). CDR3 region: CASSLTLLAGGEQYF. The DNA for the CDR3 is TGTGCCAGCAGTTTAACCCTGCTAGCGGGAGGCGAGCAGTACTTC.

J is TRBJ1-4 and V is TRBV6-5; D is unclear. Germline values: CDR1 MNHEY, CDR2 SVGAGI. This CDR3 is 15 amino acids long. V was cut by 4 bases and J by 1 base, with 10 bases left in between. The CDR3 protein is CASSSPDITNEKLFF. As DNA, the CDR3 is TGTGCCAGCAGTTCACCAGACATAACTAATGAAAAACTGTTTTTT.

Remarks on this clone: An end of the junction does not agree with germline; a read error may underlie this. Other nucleotide sequences from this sample produce the same CDR3. The chain is built from TRBV18 and TRBJ1-2; 9 nucleotides align to TRBD1. Germline V gives CDR1 KGHSH, CDR2 LQKENI. This CDR3 spans 13 amino acids. CDR3 DNA sequence: TGTGCCAGCTCGCCACAGGGGGCTGGTGGCTACACCTTC. Its translation is CASSPQGAGGYTF.

Regarding this clone: The identical CDR3 is also encoded by other nucleotide sequences in the sample. The chain uses TRBV27 and TRBJ1-5, with D tentatively TRBD1 (6 bases). In germline, CDR1 is MNHEY, CDR2 SMNVEV (reference sequence). The ends were cut back, 8 bases at V and 6 bases at J, with 17 bases in the middle. CDR3 length equals 14 residues. In nucleotides, the CDR3 is TGTGCCAGCTCCAGGCAGGGGCGCTCTCAGCCCCAGCATTTT. It translates to CASSRQGRSQPQHF.

The count of this clone is one. V and J are TRBV10-1 and TRBJ2-7, with TRBD2 matching over 7 bases. The CDR3 covers 14 residues. The V segment lost 6 bases and the J segment 1 base; nucleotides outside the gene matches: 6. Germline V gives CDR1 WNHNN, CDR2 SYGVQD (reference sequence). The DNA of the CDR3 is TGCGCCAGCAGCTCCGGGACTACATCCTACGAGCAGTACTTC. Residues: CASSSGTTSYEQYF.